This T cell receptor (beta chain) was captured by sequencing in a study of control samples from healthy donors and cancer patients. Measured with immunoSEQ multiplex PCR; TCRdb has only the in-frame clones, and not every one. The profile shows approximately 100,000 clones, 88% of them singletons. Per the germline V gene, CDR1 is LNHDA and CDR2 is SQIVND (reference sequence). Trimming left V 3 bases short and J 4 bases short, with 7 bases between. The length of the CDR3 is 13 residues. Only one count was recorded for this clone. V is TRBV19 and J is TRBJ1-5; D call uncertain. Specimen: blood. This receptor was identified in a man between 25 and 39 years old in good health. The CDR3 DNA reads TGTGCCAGTAGTATCGGAGGAAATCAGCCCCAGCATTTT. This codes for CASSIGGNQPQHF.